This TCR beta chain originates from a study of tumor-infiltrating lymphocytes in oesophageal squamous cell carcinoma. TCRdb reprocessed the PCR reads with MiXCR, giving one entry per CDR3 protein. The sample holds approximately 12,000 distinct CDR3 sequences, around 50% seen once. CDR1 SGHVS and CDR2 FNYEAQ come from the germline V gene. The CDR3 has 15 amino acids. Sequenced sample: esophageal tumor tissue. This receptor was obtained from a male donor with esophageal squamous cell carcinoma. The rearrangement joins TRBV7-6 to TRBJ2-3, with TRBD2 matching 10 bases. The last part of the DNA fits TRBJ2-1 better; the J call may be wrong. The CDR3: CASSPLSGGPFEQFF. The CDR3 DNA sequence: TGTGCCAGCAGCCCACTTAGCGGGGGGCCTTTTGAGCAGTTCTTC.